This T cell receptor (beta chain) was recorded in a study of cytomegalovirus exposure and HLA in healthy donors. On the study more broadly: Approximately 85 million unique TCRs from HLA-typed donors made up an early data release.

CDR3 size: 14 residues. CDR1 and CDR2 from the germline V gene are SGHDT and YYEEEE. J was trimmed by 3 bases and V by 4 bases; bases with no gene match: 4. Overall study results and limits: TCR beta V- and J-gene trimming, according to a later analysis, was linked to a missense DCLRE1C variant.

Remarks on this clone: Its antigen is currently unknown.

60 Vbeta and 13 Jbeta primers were used in PCR. The data were produced by immunoSEQ multiplex PCR, yet TCRdb's version contains in-frame clones alone and is incomplete. The sample gives some 160,000 clones, over 55% of which show up once; less than 2.5% is in the top ten. This rearrangement joins TRBV5-6 to TRBJ2-3; TRBD1 aligns across 8 bases. This clonotype was sampled from a man aged 40-49 years in good health and CMV-seronegative. The sequenced sample consisted of PBMCs. CDR3: CASSPRQGTDTQYF. CDR3 bases: TGTGCCAGCAGCCCAAGACAGGGGACAGATACGCAGTATTTT.